The entry below gives a single T cell receptor beta chain sequence along with its context. Its antigen is still unknown. Use of 60 Vbeta and 13 Jbeta primers characterized the PCR. Profiled with immunoSEQ multiplex PCR; TCRdb holds only in-frame clones, not every one. The sample includes around 210,000 clones, more than 75% of them seen just once. CDR1 and CDR2 (germline): MNHNS, SASEGT. Germline trimming cut 4 bases from V and 5 bases from J; bases unmatched to any gene: 15. The CDR3 extends over 17 amino acids. This specimen belongs to a study of cytomegalovirus exposure and HLA in healthy donors. At the level of the study: A prior study identified approximately 120 million unique TCR beta sequences from about 180 million T cells.

The study, taken as a whole, reports: High specificity and sensitivity for cytomegalovirus status were reported for the classifier. Association of a missense DCLRE1C variant with TCR beta V- and J-gene trimming was reported in a later analysis.

This chain links TRBV6-1 with TRBJ1-2, with TRBD1 matching over 8 bases. The source is a girl aged 2-15 years in good health and CMV-seronegative. Input material: PBMCs. The CDR3 spells CASSGGQGIWSGYGYTF. The CDR3 DNA sequence: TGTGCCAGCAGTGGTGGACAGGGAATTTGGTCGGGGTATGGCTACACCTTC.